These T cell receptor beta chains were read from a single sample in a study of cytomegalovirus exposure and HLA in healthy donors. Sequenced by immunoSEQ multiplex PCR; TCRdb stores in-frame clones only, minus some. The repertoire shows around 50,000 clones; the top ten hold about 11%. The sample taken for sequencing was PBMCs. Receptors originate from a woman in her forties or fifties in good health and CMV-seropositive. Both conserved end residues are part of each CDR3. A D gene is named only where the DNA matches it firmly.

j_gene: TRBJ2-5
d_gene: TRBD1
v_gene: TRBV12-5
CDR3aa: CASGLDRGRETQYF

j_gene: TRBJ2-5
d_gene: .
v_gene: TRBV6-1
CDR3aa: CASSESRRLSGTQYF

j_gene: TRBJ2-1
d_gene: .
v_gene: TRBV4-2
CDR3aa: CASSPASRDNRVQNEQFF

j_gene: TRBJ2-7
d_gene: .
v_gene: TRBV6-5
CDR3aa: CASRRGSAYEQYF

j_gene: TRBJ1-5
d_gene: .
v_gene: TRBV1
CDR3aa: CTSSQDRDQPQHF

j_gene: .
d_gene: .
v_gene: TRBV18
CDR3aa: CASSPPRRGSREQYF

j_gene: TRBJ2-7
d_gene: .
v_gene: TRBV6-5
CDR3aa: CASSYSPVSYEQYF

j_gene: TRBJ1-2
d_gene: .
v_gene: TRBV6-5
CDR3aa: CASSYREGSGYGYTF

j_gene: TRBJ2-7
d_gene: .
v_gene: TRBV28
CDR3aa: CASRPNSPGGEQYF

j_gene: TRBJ1-6
d_gene: TRBD1
v_gene: TRBV6-1
CDR3aa: CASSEFRADRANSPLHF

j_gene: TRBJ2-1
d_gene: TRBD2
v_gene: TRBV5-1
CDR3aa: CASQPWAGVRNEQFF

j_gene: TRBJ2-3
d_gene: TRBD1
v_gene: TRBV5-6
CDR3aa: CASSPPGTGPTDTQYF

j_gene: TRBJ1-2
d_gene: .
v_gene: TRBV2
CDR3aa: CASSRDTYGYTF

j_gene: TRBJ1-4
d_gene: TRBD1
v_gene: TRBV7-9
CDR3aa: CASSPTGTATNEKLFF

j_gene: TRBJ2-2
d_gene: .
v_gene: TRBV28
CDR3aa: CASSSYMNTGELFF

j_gene: TRBJ1-2
d_gene: TRBD1
v_gene: TRBV7-3
CDR3aa: CASSPSGQGANYGYTF

j_gene: TRBJ1-4
d_gene: .
v_gene: TRBV28
CDR3aa: CASSPAGATNEKLFF

j_gene: TRBJ1-3
d_gene: .
v_gene: TRBV30
CDR3aa: CAWSSASNSGNTIYF

j_gene: TRBJ1-4
d_gene: TRBD1
v_gene: TRBV5-4
CDR3aa: CATRDRGMTNEKLFF

j_gene: TRBJ2-1
d_gene: TRBD2
v_gene: TRBV11-2
CDR3aa: CASSLGLAPRYNEQFF

j_gene: TRBJ2-1
d_gene: TRBD2
v_gene: TRBV4-3
CDR3aa: CASSQGPGGGGPSYNEQFF

j_gene: TRBJ2-1
d_gene: TRBD2
v_gene: TRBV6-1
CDR3aa: CASSERFQRGGTSYNEQFF

j_gene: TRBJ1-4
d_gene: TRBD1
v_gene: TRBV4-1
CDR3aa: CASSPSRGKYSNEKLFF

j_gene: TRBJ2-3
d_gene: TRBD1
v_gene: TRBV27
CDR3aa: CASSSTGAFTDTQYF

j_gene: TRBJ2-3
d_gene: TRBD1
v_gene: TRBV9
CDR3aa: CASSVELGQGTDTQYF

j_gene: TRBJ2-3
d_gene: TRBD1
v_gene: TRBV18
CDR3aa: CASSPIPDRYTDTQYF

j_gene: TRBJ2-2
d_gene: TRBD1
v_gene: TRBV6-5
CDR3aa: CASSWDRLTGELFF

j_gene: TRBJ1-2
d_gene: TRBD1
v_gene: TRBV28
CDR3aa: CASSGDRTYGYTF

j_gene: TRBJ1-6
d_gene: TRBD1
v_gene: TRBV5-4
CDR3aa: CASSSQGVVKSPLHF

j_gene: TRBJ1-2
d_gene: .
v_gene: TRBV10-1
CDR3aa: CASKASLPGYTF

j_gene: TRBJ2-3
d_gene: TRBD1
v_gene: TRBV18
CDR3aa: CASSSDRDSTDTQYF

j_gene: TRBJ2-2
d_gene: TRBD1
v_gene: TRBV6-1
CDR3aa: CASSKTGDTGELFF

j_gene: TRBJ1-6
d_gene: TRBD1
v_gene: TRBV9
CDR3aa: CASSTGGDHNSPLHF

j_gene: TRBJ2-1
d_gene: .
v_gene: TRBV5-1
CDR3aa: CASSQPGLDYNEQFF